One T cell receptor (beta chain) is described in this entry. The antigen remains unidentified. This record belongs to a study of cytomegalovirus exposure and HLA in healthy donors. As for the study in general: Unique TCRs from HLA-typed donors, 80 million to 90 million of them, were held in an early data release. Study results and limitations: There was a cluster of highly shared sequence variants that was likely a sequencing artifact. Previous analysis showed most TCR beta V segments were productive about 90% or about 30% of the time.

The PCR had 60 Vbeta and 13 Jbeta primers. Only in-frame clones appear in the TCRdb table, and some are missing; sequencing was by immunoSEQ multiplex PCR. In the table there are more than 65,000 clones, almost 80% of which are singletons. Despite likely unrecorded immune exposures, the donors were nominally healthy at the time of sampling. Sample: PBMCs. This TCR came from a female donor in good health and CMV-seronegative.

In DNA form, the CDR3 reads TGTGCCAGTAGTCAACAAACCGCGGGGGATCAGCCCCAGCATTTT. Protein product: CASSQQTAGDQPQHF. The chain uses TRBV19 and TRBJ1-5, with a weak D call TRBD1 (5 bases). This CDR3 is 15 amino acids long. With 5 bases removed from V and 5 bases from J, the gap between germline ends came to 16 bases. The germline V gene has CDR1 LNHDA and CDR2 SQIVND (reference sequence).